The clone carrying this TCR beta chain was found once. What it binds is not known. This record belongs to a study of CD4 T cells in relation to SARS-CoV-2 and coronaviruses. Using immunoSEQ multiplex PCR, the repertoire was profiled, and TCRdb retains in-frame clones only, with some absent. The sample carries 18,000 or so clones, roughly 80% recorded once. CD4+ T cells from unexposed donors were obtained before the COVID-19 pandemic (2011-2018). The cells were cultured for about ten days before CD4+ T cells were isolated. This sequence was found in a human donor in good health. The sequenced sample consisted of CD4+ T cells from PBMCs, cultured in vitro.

The CDR3 loop reads CASSFGQASYNEQFF. The CDR3 DNA reads TGTGCCAGCAGCTTTGGACAGGCCTCCTACAATGAGCAGTTCTTC. This chain uses TRBV7-3 with TRBJ2-1; 7 bases are shared with TRBD1. With V trimmed by 3 bases and J by 0 bases, 2 bases remained unmatched. This CDR3 is 15 amino acids long. The germline V gene encodes CDR1 SGHTA and CDR2 FQGTGA. Variable domain in full (rest from reference TRBV7-3 and TRBJ2-1): GAGVSQTPSNKVTEKGKYVELRCDPISGHTALYWYRQSLGQGPEFLIYFQGTGAADDSGLPNDRFFAVRPEGSVSTLKIQRTERGDSAVYLCASSFGQASYNEQFFGPGTRLTVL.